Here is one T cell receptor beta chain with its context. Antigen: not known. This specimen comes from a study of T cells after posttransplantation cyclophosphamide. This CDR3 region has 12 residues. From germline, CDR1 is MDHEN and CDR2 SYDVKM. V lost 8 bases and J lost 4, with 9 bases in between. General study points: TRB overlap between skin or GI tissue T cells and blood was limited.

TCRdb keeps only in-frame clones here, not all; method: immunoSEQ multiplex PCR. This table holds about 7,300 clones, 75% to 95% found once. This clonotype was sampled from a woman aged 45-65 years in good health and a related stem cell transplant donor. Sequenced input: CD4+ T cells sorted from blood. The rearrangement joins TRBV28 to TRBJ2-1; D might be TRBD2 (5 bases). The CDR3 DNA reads TGTGCCAGCGGGGAGCTATACAATGAGCAGTTCTTC. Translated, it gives CASGELYNEQFF.